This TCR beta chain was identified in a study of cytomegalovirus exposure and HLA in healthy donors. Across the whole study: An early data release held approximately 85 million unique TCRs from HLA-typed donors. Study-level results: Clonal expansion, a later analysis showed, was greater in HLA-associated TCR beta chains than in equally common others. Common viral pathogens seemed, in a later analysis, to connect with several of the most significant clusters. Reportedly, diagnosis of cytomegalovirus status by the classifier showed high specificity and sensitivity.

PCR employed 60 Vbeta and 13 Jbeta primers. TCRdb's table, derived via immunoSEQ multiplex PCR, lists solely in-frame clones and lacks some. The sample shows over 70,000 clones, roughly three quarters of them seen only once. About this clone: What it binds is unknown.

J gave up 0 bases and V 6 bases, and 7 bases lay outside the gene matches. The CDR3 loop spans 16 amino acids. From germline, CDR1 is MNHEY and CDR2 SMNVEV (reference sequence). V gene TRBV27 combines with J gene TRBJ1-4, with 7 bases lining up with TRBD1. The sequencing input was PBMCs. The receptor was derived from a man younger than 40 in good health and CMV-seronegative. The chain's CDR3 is CASRPGTAPTNEKLFF. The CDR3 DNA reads TGTGCCAGCAGACCAGGGACAGCTCCAACTAATGAAAAACTGTTTTTT.